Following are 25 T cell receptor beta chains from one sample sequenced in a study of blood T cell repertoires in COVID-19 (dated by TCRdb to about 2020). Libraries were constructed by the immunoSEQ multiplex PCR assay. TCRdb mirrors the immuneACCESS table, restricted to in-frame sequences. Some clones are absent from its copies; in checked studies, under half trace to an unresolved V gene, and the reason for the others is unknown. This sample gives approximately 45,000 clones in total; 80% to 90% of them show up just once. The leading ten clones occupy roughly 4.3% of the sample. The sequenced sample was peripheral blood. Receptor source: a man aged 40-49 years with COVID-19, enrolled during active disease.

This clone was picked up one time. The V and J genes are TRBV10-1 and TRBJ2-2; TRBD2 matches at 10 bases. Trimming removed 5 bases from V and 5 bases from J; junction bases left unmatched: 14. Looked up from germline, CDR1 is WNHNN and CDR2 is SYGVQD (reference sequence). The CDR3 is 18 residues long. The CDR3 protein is CASSPLPSGGARTGELFF. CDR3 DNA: TGCGCCAGCAGTCCACTGCCTAGCGGGGGCGCGAGGACCGGGGAGCTGTTTTTT.

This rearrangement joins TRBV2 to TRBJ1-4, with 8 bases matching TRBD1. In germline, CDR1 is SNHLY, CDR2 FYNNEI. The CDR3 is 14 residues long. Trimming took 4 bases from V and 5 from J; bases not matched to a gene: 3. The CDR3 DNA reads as TGTGCCAGCAGTGGACAGGGGACGAATGAAAAACTGTTTTTT. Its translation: CASSGQGTNEKLFF.

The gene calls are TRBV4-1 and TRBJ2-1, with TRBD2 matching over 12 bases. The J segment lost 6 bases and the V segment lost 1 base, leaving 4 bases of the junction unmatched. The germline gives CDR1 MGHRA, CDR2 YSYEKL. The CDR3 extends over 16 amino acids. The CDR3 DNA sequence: TGCGCCAGCAGCCAAGGAGAGGGACTAGCGGGCAATGAGCAGTTCTTC. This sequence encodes CASSQGEGLAGNEQFF.

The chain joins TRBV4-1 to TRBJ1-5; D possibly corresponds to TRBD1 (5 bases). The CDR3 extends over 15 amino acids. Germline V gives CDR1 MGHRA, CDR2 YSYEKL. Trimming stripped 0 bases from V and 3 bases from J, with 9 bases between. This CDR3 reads CASSQDPGFNQPQHF. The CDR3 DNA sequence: TGCGCCAGCAGCCAAGATCCAGGGTTCAATCAGCCCCAGCATTTT.

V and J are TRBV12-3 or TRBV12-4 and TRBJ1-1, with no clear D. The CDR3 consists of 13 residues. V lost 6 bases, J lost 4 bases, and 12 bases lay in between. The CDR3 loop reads CASSPGLSTEAFF. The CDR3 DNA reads TGTGCCAGCAGCCCAGGTTTGAGCACTGAAGCTTTCTTT.

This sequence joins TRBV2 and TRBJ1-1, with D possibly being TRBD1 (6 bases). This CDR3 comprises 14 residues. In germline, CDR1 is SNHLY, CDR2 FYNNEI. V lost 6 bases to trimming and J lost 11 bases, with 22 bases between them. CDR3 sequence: CASRPNGGPYEAFF. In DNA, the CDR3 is TGTGCCAGCAGACCCAACGGGGGGCCATATGAGGCTTTCTTT.

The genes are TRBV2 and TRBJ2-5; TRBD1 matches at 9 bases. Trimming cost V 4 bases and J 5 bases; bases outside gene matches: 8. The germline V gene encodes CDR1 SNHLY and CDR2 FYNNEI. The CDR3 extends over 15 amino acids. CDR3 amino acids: CASSVLGDREETQYF. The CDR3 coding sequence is TGTGCCAGCAGTGTCTTAGGGGACAGGGAGGAGACCCAGTACTTC.

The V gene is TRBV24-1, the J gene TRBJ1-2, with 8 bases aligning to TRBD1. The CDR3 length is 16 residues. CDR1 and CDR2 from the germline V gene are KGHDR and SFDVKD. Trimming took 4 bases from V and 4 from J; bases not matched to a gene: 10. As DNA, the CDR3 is TGTGCCACCAGTGACCCCATGACAGGGGATATCTATGGCTACACCTTC. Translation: CATSDPMTGDIYGYTF.

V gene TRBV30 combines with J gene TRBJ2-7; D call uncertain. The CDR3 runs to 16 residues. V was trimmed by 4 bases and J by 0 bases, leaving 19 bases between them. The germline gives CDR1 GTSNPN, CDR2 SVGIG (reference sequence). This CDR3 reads CAWNSPSSDHSYEQYF. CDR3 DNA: TGTGCCTGGAATTCCCCTTCCAGCGATCACTCCTACGAGCAGTACTTC.

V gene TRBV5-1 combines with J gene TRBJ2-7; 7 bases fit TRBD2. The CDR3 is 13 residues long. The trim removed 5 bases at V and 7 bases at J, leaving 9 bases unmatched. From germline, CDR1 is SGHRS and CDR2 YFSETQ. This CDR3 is CASRSGTPGEQYF. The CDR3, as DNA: TGCGCCAGCAGAAGCGGGACTCCGGGAGAGCAGTACTTC. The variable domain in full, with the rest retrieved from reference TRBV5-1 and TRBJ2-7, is KAGVTQTPRYLIKTRGQQVTLSCSPISGHRSVSWYQQTPGQGLQFLFEYFSETQRNKGNFPGRFSGRQFSNSRSEMNVSTLELGDSALYLCASRSGTPGEQYFGPGTRLTVT.

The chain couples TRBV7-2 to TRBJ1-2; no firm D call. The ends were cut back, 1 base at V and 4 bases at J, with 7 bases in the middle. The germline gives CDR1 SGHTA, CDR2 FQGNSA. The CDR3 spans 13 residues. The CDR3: CASSLEAGYGYTF. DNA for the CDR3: TGTGCCAGCAGCTTAGAGGCGGGCTATGGCTACACCTTC. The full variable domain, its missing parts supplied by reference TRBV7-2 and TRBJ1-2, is GAGVSQSPSNKVTEKGKDVELRCDPISGHTALYWYRQSLGQGLEFLIYFQGNSAPDKSGLPSDRFSAERTGGSVSTLTIQRTQQEDSAVYLCASSLEAGYGYTFGSGTRLTVV.

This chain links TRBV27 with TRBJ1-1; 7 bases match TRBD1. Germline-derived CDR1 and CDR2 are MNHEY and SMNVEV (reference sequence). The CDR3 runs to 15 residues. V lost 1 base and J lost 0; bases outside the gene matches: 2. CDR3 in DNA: TGTGCCAGCAGTTTATTGACAGGGATGAACACTGAAGCTTTCTTT. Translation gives CASSLLTGMNTEAFF.

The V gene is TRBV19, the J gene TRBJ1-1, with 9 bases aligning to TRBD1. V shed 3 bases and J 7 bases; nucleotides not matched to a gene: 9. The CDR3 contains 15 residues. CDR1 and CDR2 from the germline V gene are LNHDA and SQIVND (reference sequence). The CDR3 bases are TGTGCCAGTAGTATTGGGACAGGGCGGCGCGGTGAAGCTTTCTTT. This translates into CASSIGTGRRGEAFF.

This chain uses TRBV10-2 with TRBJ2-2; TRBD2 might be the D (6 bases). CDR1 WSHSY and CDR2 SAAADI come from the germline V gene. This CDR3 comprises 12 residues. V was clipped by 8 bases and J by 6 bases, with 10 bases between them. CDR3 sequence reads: CASHGGPGELFF. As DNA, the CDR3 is TGCGCCAGCCACGGGGGACCCGGGGAGCTGTTTTTT.

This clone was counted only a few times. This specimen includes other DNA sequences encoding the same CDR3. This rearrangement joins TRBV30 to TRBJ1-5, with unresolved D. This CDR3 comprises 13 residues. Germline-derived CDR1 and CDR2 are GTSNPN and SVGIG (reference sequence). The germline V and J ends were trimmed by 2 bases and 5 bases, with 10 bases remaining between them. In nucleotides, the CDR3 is TGTGCCTGGAGTAGAGGCGGGGATCAGCCCCAGCATTTT. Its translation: CAWSRGGDQPQHF.

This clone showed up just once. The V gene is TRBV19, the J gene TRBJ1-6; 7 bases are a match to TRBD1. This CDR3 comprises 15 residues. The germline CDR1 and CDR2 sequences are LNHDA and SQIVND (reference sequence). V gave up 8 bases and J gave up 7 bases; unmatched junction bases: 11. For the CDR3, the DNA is TGTGCCAGTCGAGGCACAGGGGATCGAAATTCACCCCTCCACTTT. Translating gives CASRGTGDRNSPLHF.

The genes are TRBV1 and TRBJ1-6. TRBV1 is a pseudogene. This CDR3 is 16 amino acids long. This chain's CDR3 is CTSSRVPGLDNSPLHF. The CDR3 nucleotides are TGCACCAGCAGCCGAGTTCCGGGTTTGGATAATTCACCCCTCCACTTT.

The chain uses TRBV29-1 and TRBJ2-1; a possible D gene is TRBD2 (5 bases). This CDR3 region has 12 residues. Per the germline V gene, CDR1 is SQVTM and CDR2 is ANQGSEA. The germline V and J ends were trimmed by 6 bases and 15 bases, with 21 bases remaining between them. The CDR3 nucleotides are TGCAGCGTCGCCGGACTCGACACGGCCCTGTTCTTC. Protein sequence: CSVAGLDTALFF.

CDR3 nucleotide sequence: TGTGCCAGCAGCTTAGTAGCAGACAATGAGCAGTTCTTC. Translated: CASSLVADNEQFF. J is TRBJ2-1 and V is TRBV7-3; D call uncertain. CDR1 and CDR2 (germline): SGHTA, FQGTGA. The CDR3 is 13 residues long. Trimming pared 2 bases from V and 5 bases from J, leaving 7 bases between.

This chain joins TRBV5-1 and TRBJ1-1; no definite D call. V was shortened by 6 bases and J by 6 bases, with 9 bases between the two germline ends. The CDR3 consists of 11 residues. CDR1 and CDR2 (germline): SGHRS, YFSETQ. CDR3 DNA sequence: TGCGCCAGCAATCTGGGCGCTGAAGCTTTCTTT. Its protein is CASNLGAEAFF.

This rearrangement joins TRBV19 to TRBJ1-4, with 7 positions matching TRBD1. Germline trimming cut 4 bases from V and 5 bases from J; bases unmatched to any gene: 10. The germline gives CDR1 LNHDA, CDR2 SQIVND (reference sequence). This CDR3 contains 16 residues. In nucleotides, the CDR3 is TGTGCCAGTAGTACCCTACAGGGGAGAGGGAATGAAAAACTGTTTTTT. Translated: CASSTLQGRGNEKLFF.

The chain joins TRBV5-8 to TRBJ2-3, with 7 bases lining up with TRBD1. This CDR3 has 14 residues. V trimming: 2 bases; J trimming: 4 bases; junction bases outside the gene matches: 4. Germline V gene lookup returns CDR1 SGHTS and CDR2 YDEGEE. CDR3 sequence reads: CASSFLRGSDTQYF. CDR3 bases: TGTGCCAGCAGCTTTCTCAGGGGGTCAGATACGCAGTATTTT.

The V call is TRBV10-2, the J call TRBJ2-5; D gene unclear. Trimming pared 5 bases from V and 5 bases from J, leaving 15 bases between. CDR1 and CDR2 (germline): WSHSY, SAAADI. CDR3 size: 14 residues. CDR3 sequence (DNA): TGCGCCAGCAGTAGGTATAGGAGTGGGGAGACCCAGTACTTC. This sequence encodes CASSRYRSGETQYF.

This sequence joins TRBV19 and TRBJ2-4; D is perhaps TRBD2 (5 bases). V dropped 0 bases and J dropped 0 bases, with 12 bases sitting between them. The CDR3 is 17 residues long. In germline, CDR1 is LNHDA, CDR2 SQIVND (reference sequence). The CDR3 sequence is CASSIEGPGVAKNIQYF. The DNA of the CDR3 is TGTGCCAGTAGTATAGAAGGGCCCGGGGTAGCCAAAAACATTCAGTACTTC. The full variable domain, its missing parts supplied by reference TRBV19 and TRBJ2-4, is DGGITQSPKYLFRKEGQNVTLSCEQNLNHDAMYWYRQDPGQGLRLIYYSQIVNDFQKGDIAEGYSVSREKKESFPLTVTSAQKNPTAFYLCASSIEGPGVAKNIQYFGAGTRLSVL.

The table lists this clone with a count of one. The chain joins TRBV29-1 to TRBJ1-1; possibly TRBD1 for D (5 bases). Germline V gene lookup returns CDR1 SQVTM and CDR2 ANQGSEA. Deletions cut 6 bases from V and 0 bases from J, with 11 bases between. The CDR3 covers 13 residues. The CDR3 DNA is TGCAGCGTCGCAGGGAATATGAACACTGAAGCTTTCTTT. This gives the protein CSVAGNMNTEAFF. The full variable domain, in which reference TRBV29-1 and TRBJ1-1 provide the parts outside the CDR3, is SAVISQKPSRDICQRGTSLTIQCQVDSQVTMMFWYRQQPGQSLTLIATANQGSEATYESGFVIDKFPISRPNLTFSTLTVSNMSPEDSSIYLCSVAGNMNTEAFFGQGTRLTVV.